This entry features one T cell receptor (beta chain) sequence. This clonotype was counted ten times or more. What antigen it recognizes has not been identified. Per-base quality was not reported, and no clone a single base away is much larger than it. The germline V gene (reference sequence) yields MNHNY for CDR1 and SVGAGI for CDR2. V is shortened by 6 bases, J by 2 bases, and the region joining them spans 11 bases. From cysteine to phenylalanine, the CDR3 is 13 amino acids long. Just the 39-base CDR3 DNA is kept, in frame starting at base 1. This sample was included in a study of patients and donors after allogeneic stem cell transplantation (dated by TCRdb to about 2020). The library was obtained by RT-PCR. For sequencing, a NextSeq 550 was employed. TCRdb redid the processing of the public reads, applying fastp at Q25 and MiXCR, and retained in-frame beta chains. Every entry covers one CDR3 protein and lists the most common genes and DNA from its rows. Recorded for this sample are 200,000 to 250,000 distinct CDR3 sequences; 11% to 15% of them occurred a single time. The ten top clones hold approximately 10% of the sample.

The clonotype originates from a human donor who was either an allogeneic HSCT recipient or a stem cell or donor lymphocyte infusion donor (not recorded which). It is not recorded whose cells these are; they may come from a transplant donor. The chain employs TRBV6-6 and TRBJ2-7; D gene: possibly TRBD2, on 6 matching bases. The sample was blood, either unsorted or a sorted T cell fraction (not recorded which). The sequenced DNA is TGTGCCAGCAGCAACGGGGGTACCTACGAGCAGTACTTC. This is translated as CASSNGGTYEQYF.